The 30 T cell receptor beta chains below were found in one sample sequenced in a study of cytomegalovirus exposure and HLA in healthy donors. Primers included in the PCR were 60 Vbeta and 13 Jbeta primers. Measured with immunoSEQ multiplex PCR; TCRdb has only the in-frame clones, and not every one. The sample has 130,000 to 150,000 clones, around 10% seen once. The material sequenced was PBMCs. These TCRs come from a male donor in good health and CMV-seronegative.

This clone was seen a handful of times. The rearrangement joins TRBV5-6 to TRBJ1-6, with TRBD1 identical over 9 bases. This CDR3 has 14 residues. CDR1 is SGHDT, CDR2 YYEEEE, per germline. After removal of 2 bases from V and 10 bases from J, the junction contained 4 bases not matched to a gene. This CDR3 reads CASSFGTGSSPLHF. The CDR3 region has the DNA TGTGCCAGCAGCTTCGGGACAGGGAGCTCACCCCTCCACTTT.

The chain employs TRBV9 and TRBJ2-1, with TRBD2 matching over 13 bases. CDR3 length: 18 amino acids. The V and J ends lost 2 bases and 0 bases, in that order; junction bases with no gene match: 5. The germline CDR1 and CDR2 sequences are SGDLS and YYNGEE. The CDR3 reads CASSVAGTSGASYNEQFF. CDR3 sequence (DNA): TGTGCCAGCAGCGTGGCCGGGACTAGCGGGGCCTCCTACAATGAGCAGTTCTTC. Full variable domain (outside the CDR3, taken from reference TRBV9 and TRBJ2-1): DSGVTQTPKHLITATGQRVTLRCSPRSGDLSVYWYQQSLDQGLQFLIQYYNGEERAKGNILERFSAQQFPDLHSELNLSSLELGDSALYFCASSVAGTSGASYNEQFFGPGTRLTVL.

The chain links TRBV5-6 to TRBJ1-4; 7 bases match TRBD1. The CDR3 runs to 18 residues. The V segment lost 4 bases and the J segment 0 bases; nucleotides outside the gene matches: 12. Germline V gene sequence: CDR1 SGHDT, CDR2 YYEEEE. This chain's CDR3 is CASSPRDSPFATNEKLFF. DNA of the CDR3: TGTGCCAGCAGCCCCCGGGACAGCCCCTTTGCAACTAATGAAAAACTGTTTTTT.

This clone was counted between two and nine times. The chain is built from TRBV9 and TRBJ1-6; D possibly corresponds to TRBD1 (6 bases). This CDR3 comprises 15 residues. V was clipped by 0 bases and J by 7 bases, with 11 bases between them. The V gene's germline CDR1 is SGDLS and CDR2 YYNGEE. CDR3 DNA: TGTGCCAGCAGCGTAGGTTGGACAGCCAATTCACCCCTCCACTTT. Amino acids: CASSVGWTANSPLHF.

In its sample, this clone was seen a few times. The V gene is TRBV11-1, the J gene TRBJ2-2, with 10 bases matching TRBD2. The V and J ends lost 7 bases and 6 bases, in that order; junction bases with no gene match: 5. Looked up from germline, CDR1 is SGHAT and CDR2 is FQDESV (reference sequence). The CDR3 loop spans 14 amino acids. The CDR3 sequence is CASTPGLASGELFF. Written as DNA, the CDR3 is TGTGCCAGCACCCCGGGACTAGCGTCCGGGGAGCTGTTTTTT.

In this sample, this clone turned up a few times. The V and J genes are TRBV19 and TRBJ1-4, with D unclear. The CDR3 covers 14 residues. CDR1 and CDR2 (germline): LNHDA, SQIVND (reference sequence). The V gene lost 4 bases and the J gene lost 7 bases, with 13 bases spanning the gap. The CDR3 DNA follows: TGTGCCAGTAGTACCTACAGTCGTGGTGAAAAACTGTTTTTT. Residues: CASSTYSRGEKLFF.

The chain couples TRBV7-3 to TRBJ2-2; TRBD2 might be the D (6 bases). V was pared by 4 bases and J by 5 bases, with 20 bases between. Germline CDR1 is SGHTA and CDR2 is FQGTGA. The CDR3 has 17 amino acids. This CDR3 is CASSSGPGLDLTGELFF. The CDR3 region has the DNA TGTGCCAGCAGCTCCGGACCGGGACTCGATTTGACCGGGGAGCTGTTTTTT.

This clone was observed a handful of times. The chain links TRBV28 to TRBJ1-3; no firm D call. The CDR3 length is 12 residues. The germline V gene encodes CDR1 MDHEN and CDR2 SYDVKM. Trimming pared 8 bases from V and 0 bases from J, leaving 5 bases between. The CDR3 DNA is TGTGCCAGCGCAGACTCTGGAAACACCATATATTTT. Translated: CASADSGNTIYF.

V usage is TRBV4-2 and J usage is TRBJ1-3; possible D gene TRBD1, 6 bases. The CDR3 runs to 15 residues. The V gene lost 0 bases and the J gene lost 3 bases, with 9 bases spanning the gap. Germline values: CDR1 LGHNA, CDR2 YNFKEQ. The CDR3 sequence: CASSQDRGIGNTIYF. The CDR3 bases are TGTGCCAGCAGCCAAGACAGGGGAATTGGAAACACCATATATTTT.

V usage is TRBV28 and J usage is TRBJ2-7; TRBD2 might be the D (5 bases). Germline V gene sequence: CDR1 MDHEN, CDR2 SYDVKM. The V end was cut by 2 bases, the J end by 7 bases, with 12 bases between. This CDR3 has 13 residues. In nucleotides, the CDR3 is TGTGCCAGCAGTTTAGTTTCTCCGGGGGAGCAGTACTTC. Translation: CASSLVSPGEQYF.

The CDR3 protein is CASSYSSGRGNIQYF. The CDR3 bases are TGTGCCAGCAGTTACTCTAGCGGGAGAGGAAACATTCAGTACTTC. The V gene is TRBV6-5, the J gene TRBJ2-4, with 9 bases identical to TRBD2. The CDR3 totals 15 residues. Germline V gives CDR1 MNHEY, CDR2 SVGAGI. The junction had 3 bases not matched to a gene; V was cut back by 0 bases and J by 6 bases.

The V gene is TRBV7-2, the J gene TRBJ1-5; D uncertain. The ends were cut back, 1 base at V and 0 bases at J, with 10 bases in the middle. The CDR3 has 16 amino acids. The germline gives CDR1 SGHTA, CDR2 FQGNSA. The CDR3 region has the DNA TGTGCCAGCAGCTTAGTTTCCACTAATAGCAATCAGCCCCAGCATTTT. It codes for CASSLVSTNSNQPQHF. Using reference TRBV7-2 and TRBJ1-5 for the parts outside the CDR3, the full variable domain is GAGVSQSPSNKVTEKGKDVELRCDPISGHTALYWYRQSLGQGLEFLIYFQGNSAPDKSGLPSDRFSAERTGGSVSTLTIQRTQQEDSAVYLCASSLVSTNSNQPQHFGDGTRLSIL.

J is TRBJ2-3 and V is TRBV5-4; 8 nucleotides line up with TRBD2. V shed 5 bases, J shed 4 bases, and the junction held 18 bases outside the gene matches. The CDR3 length is 18 residues. Germline-derived CDR1 and CDR2 are SGHNT and YYREEE (reference sequence). CDR3 sequence reads: CASRSEGRGLAGADTQYF. The CDR3 region has the DNA TGTGCCAGCAGGTCGGAGGGTAGGGGTCTAGCGGGCGCAGATACGCAGTATTTT.

This clone was recorded a few times. The chain links TRBV11-2 to TRBJ2-2; 7 nucleotides match TRBD2. Trimming removed 3 bases from V and 6 bases from J; junction bases left unmatched: 4. Germline V gives CDR1 SGHAT, CDR2 FQNNGV. The CDR3 is 14 residues long. CDR3 bases: TGTGCCAGCAGCTTGAGCGGGGCGGCCGGGGAGCTGTTTTTT. This codes for CASSLSGAAGELFF.

This clone has more than one count but fewer than ten. The gene calls are TRBV9 and TRBJ2-5; D might be TRBD1 (6 bases). Germline V gene data show CDR1 as SGDLS and CDR2 as YYNGEE. The CDR3 sequence is 14 residues long. The V end lost 2 bases, the J end lost 5 bases, and 13 bases lay between the germline ends. CDR3 residues: CASSVLGAGETQYF. The CDR3 nucleotides read TGTGCCAGCAGCGTTTTGGGGGCTGGGGAGACCCAGTACTTC.

The rearrangement joins TRBV5-8 to TRBJ1-6, with 8 bases lining up with TRBD1. V was clipped by 0 bases and J by 8 bases; unmatched bases: 10. Germline loops: CDR1 SGHTS, CDR2 YDEGEE. This CDR3 contains 17 residues. CDR3 region: CASSLDSGTGNYSPLHF. The CDR3 nucleotides are TGTGCCAGCAGCTTGGATTCAGGGACAGGCAATTATTCACCCCTCCACTTT.

Points on this clone: Mismatch with germline at one junction end may stem from a read error. The V call is TRBV28, the J call TRBJ1-4; D is possibly TRBD1 (6 bases). This CDR3 comprises 12 residues. CDR1 is MDHEN and CDR2 is SYDVKM in the germline V gene. The CDR3 DNA sequence: TGTGCCAGCAGTTTACGTACAGGGACACCACTTTTT. It is translated as CASSLRTGTPLF.

This clone was counted between two and nine times. This chain's CDR3 is CASSQNGLAGLVRNTQYF. CDR3 nucleotides: TGTGCCAGCAGCCAAAATGGGCTAGCGGGATTAGTAAGAAATACGCAGTATTTT. The gene calls are TRBV14 and TRBJ2-3; 9 bases map to TRBD2. The CDR3 is 18 residues long. The junction had 16 bases not matched to a gene; V was cut back by 2 bases and J by 7 bases. Germline CDR1 SGHDN, CDR2 FVKESK. Combining the CDR3 with reference TRBV14 and TRBJ2-3 gives the whole variable domain EAGVTQFPSHSVIEKGQTVTLRCDPISGHDNLYWYRRVMGKEIKFLLHFVKESKQDESGMPNNRFLAERTGGTYSTLKVQPAELEDSGVYFCASSQNGLAGLVRNTQYFGPGTRLTVL.

This chain connects TRBV18 to TRBJ2-7; 8 bases map to TRBD1. The CDR3 totals 14 residues. V lost 4 bases, J lost 5 bases, and 7 bases stayed unmatched. Germline V gene sequence: CDR1 KGHSH, CDR2 LQKENI. The CDR3 DNA reads TGTGCCAGCTCACGCAGGACAGGGCCCGACGAGCAGTACTTC. Residues: CASSRRTGPDEQYF.

This clone was observed a few times. This CDR3 reads CASSETVPSTGELFF. CDR3 in DNA: TGTGCCAGCAGCGAGACAGTTCCTAGCACCGGGGAGCTGTTTTTT. The V call is TRBV9, the J call TRBJ2-2; a possible D gene is TRBD1 (5 bases). This CDR3 is 15 amino acids long. The germline CDR1 and CDR2 sequences are SGDLS and YYNGEE. V lost 3 bases, J lost 4 bases, and 13 bases lay in between.

V gene TRBV10-3 combines with J gene TRBJ2-7; 7 nucleotides line up with TRBD2. The CDR3 has 14 residues. The V and J ends lost 10 bases and 3 bases, in that order; junction bases with no gene match: 12. The V gene's germline CDR1 is ENHRY and CDR2 SYGVKD. CDR3 sequence: CATTVGGSFYEQYF. CDR3 nucleotide sequence: TGTGCCACCACGGTCGGGGGGAGTTTCTACGAGCAGTACTTC.

Only a few counts were recorded for this clone. The CDR3: CASRGVRQGNTGELFF. CDR3 bases: TGCGCCAGCAGGGGTGTCCGACAGGGGAACACCGGGGAGCTGTTTTTT. The chain joins TRBV5-1 to TRBJ2-2; 7 bases map to TRBD1. The V gene end was trimmed by 5 bases and the J gene end by 1 base; junction bases not matched to a gene: 8. CDR1 is SGHRS and CDR2 is YFSETQ in the germline V gene. The CDR3 totals 16 residues.

This clone showed up just a few times. The chain has TRBV5-6 and TRBJ1-5; 8 bases line up with TRBD1. This CDR3 has 14 residues. Looked up from germline, CDR1 is SGHDT and CDR2 is YYEEEE. The junction had 7 bases not matched to a gene; V was cut back by 4 bases and J by 7 bases. The CDR3 DNA reads as TGTGCCAGCAGCGGGACAGGCACTGGGCAGCCCCAGCATTTT. It is translated as CASSGTGTGQPQHF.

In its sample, this clone was seen a few times. The rearrangement links TRBV10-3 to TRBJ2-7, with 9 bases aligning to TRBD2. The length of the CDR3 is 14 residues. V lost 3 bases to trimming and J lost 7 bases; unmatched junction nucleotides: 7. Germline CDR1 reads ENHRY; CDR2 reads SYGVKD. The CDR3, as DNA: TGTGCCATCAGTGATATAGCGGGAGCTGGAGAGCAGTACTTC. Translated, it gives CAISDIAGAGEQYF.

CDR3 protein: CAWSPLIRGLNYGYTF. The CDR3 DNA reads as TGTGCCTGGAGTCCCCTAATCAGGGGGCTCAACTATGGCTACACCTTC. The V gene is TRBV30, the J gene TRBJ1-2; TRBD1 matches 8 bases. The ends lost 2 bases at V and 2 bases at J; junction bases unmatched: 10. Germline CDR1 GTSNPN, CDR2 SVGIG (reference sequence). This CDR3 spans 16 amino acids.

The J gene is TRBJ1-1, the V gene TRBV4-3, with D uncertain. The CDR3 totals 12 residues. Germline assignment: CDR1 LGHNA and CDR2 YSLEER. Between the trimmed V and J ends, which lost 1 base and 7 bases, there was a span of 7 bases. CDR3 sequence (DNA): TGCGCCAGCAGCCAAGGGGAGAGTGAAGCTTTCTTT. This sequence encodes CASSQGESEAFF.

The CDR3 sequence: CAWSGLAGVGEQFF. The CDR3 DNA sequence: TGTGCCTGGAGTGGGCTAGCGGGAGTTGGGGAGCAGTTCTTC. V and J are TRBV30 and TRBJ2-1, with 10 nucleotides matching TRBD2. This CDR3 region has 14 residues. Germline CDR1 reads GTSNPN; CDR2 reads SVGIG (reference sequence). The junction had 7 bases not matched to a gene; V was cut back by 1 base and J by 10 bases.

This clone was counted only a few times. The chain uses TRBV9 and TRBJ2-1; 12 bases are a match to TRBD2. This CDR3 is 16 amino acids long. Germline CDR1 reads SGDLS; CDR2 reads YYNGEE. V was pared by 3 bases and J by 7 bases, with 8 bases of the junction left unmatched. This CDR3 is CASSGRLAGDLNEQFF. The CDR3 DNA sequence: TGTGCCAGCAGCGGACGACTAGCGGGAGATTTAAATGAGCAGTTCTTC. Combining the CDR3 with reference TRBV9 and TRBJ2-1 gives the whole variable domain DSGVTQTPKHLITATGQRVTLRCSPRSGDLSVYWYQQSLDQGLQFLIQYYNGEERAKGNILERFSAQQFPDLHSELNLSSLELGDSALYFCASSGRLAGDLNEQFFGPGTRLTVL.

This clone came up a few times. The J gene is TRBJ1-5, the V gene TRBV28; tentatively, D is TRBD1 (5 bases). The germline V and J ends were trimmed by 7 bases and 9 bases, with 22 bases remaining between them. This CDR3 spans 15 amino acids. Germline values: CDR1 MDHEN, CDR2 SYDVKM. The CDR3, as DNA: TGTGCCAGCAAACCCCCTGGGGGAGGGTTGATGCCCCAGCATTTT. As protein: CASKPPGGGLMPQHF.

This clone has a handful of counts. The chain recombines TRBV7-3 with TRBJ2-2, with 10 bases aligning to TRBD1. Germline CDR1 reads SGHTA; CDR2 reads FQGTGA. The CDR3 loop spans 16 amino acids. Losses at the gene ends were 1 base for V and 5 bases for J; bases not matched to a gene: 4. The CDR3 bases are TGTGCCAGCAGCTTAAGGACAGGGGGAACGACCGGGGAGCTGTTTTTT. Amino acids: CASSLRTGGTTGELFF.